The following is a T cell receptor (beta chain) sequence with its context. The entry originates in a study of shared clonotypes between healthy human individuals. The V gene's germline CDR1 is MDHEN and CDR2 SYDVKM. The CDR3 spans 16 residues. V was clipped by 5 bases and J by 4 bases, with 21 bases between them. Using immunoSEQ multiplex PCR, the repertoire was profiled, and TCRdb retains in-frame clones only, with some absent. The sample includes 2 million to 2.5 million clones, approximately 95% seen only once; the top ten take around 0.4%. The TCR originated in a man aged 18 to 29 in good health. Some clones in this sample may be carry-over from other donors' samples. This chain connects TRBV28 to TRBJ2-7; D possibly corresponds to TRBD2 (7 bases). Sequenced material: naive CD4+ T cells from PBMCs. Sample subset: CD45RA+ positively selected. CDR3 region: CASSGGRGIARYEQYF. CDR3 nucleotide sequence: TGTGCCAGCAGTGGGGGGCGGGGGATAGCGAGATACGAGCAGTACTTC.